This T cell receptor (beta chain) is from a study of blood T cell repertoires in COVID-19. At the level of the study: The origin of the acute and convalescent COVID-19 samples was the United States, Italy and Spain. Sample material is recorded as cDNA or gDNA derived from T cells, B-cell-depleted T cells, or PBMCs.

Original methodology: Reference gene primer amplification gave estimated nucleated cell counts. Profiling relied on immunoSEQ multiplex PCR, and the TCRdb table lists in-frame clones only, not all of them. V and J calls plus clone size are reproduced from that table; the DNA served to infer D and trimming. The sample shows about 220,000 clones, around 81% of them seen only once. The CDR3 loop spans 13 amino acids. The germline CDR1 and CDR2 sequences are SEHNR and FQNEAQ (reference sequence). The V and J ends lost 10 bases and 0 bases respectively, with 9 bases between them. The chain uses TRBV7-9 and TRBJ2-2, with D perhaps TRBD1 (5 bases). This TCR derives from a woman aged 55-69 years with acute or convalescent COVID-19. The sequencing input was peripheral blood. As DNA, the CDR3 is TGTGCCAAGGGGTCCGCGAACACCGGGGAGCTGTTTTTT. Protein sequence: CAKGSANTGELFF.